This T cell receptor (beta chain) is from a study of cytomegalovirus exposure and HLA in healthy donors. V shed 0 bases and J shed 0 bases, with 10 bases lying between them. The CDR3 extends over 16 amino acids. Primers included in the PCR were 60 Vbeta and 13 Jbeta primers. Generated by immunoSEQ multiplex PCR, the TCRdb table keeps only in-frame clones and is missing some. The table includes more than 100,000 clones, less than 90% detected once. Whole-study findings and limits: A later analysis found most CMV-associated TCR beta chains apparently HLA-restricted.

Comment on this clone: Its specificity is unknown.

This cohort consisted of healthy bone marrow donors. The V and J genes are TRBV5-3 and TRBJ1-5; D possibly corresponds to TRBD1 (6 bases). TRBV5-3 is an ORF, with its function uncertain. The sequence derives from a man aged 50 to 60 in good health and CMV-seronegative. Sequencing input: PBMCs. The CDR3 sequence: CARSLGAQGSNQPQHF. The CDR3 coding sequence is TGTGCCAGAAGCTTGGGCGCACAGGGTAGCAATCAGCCCCAGCATTTT.